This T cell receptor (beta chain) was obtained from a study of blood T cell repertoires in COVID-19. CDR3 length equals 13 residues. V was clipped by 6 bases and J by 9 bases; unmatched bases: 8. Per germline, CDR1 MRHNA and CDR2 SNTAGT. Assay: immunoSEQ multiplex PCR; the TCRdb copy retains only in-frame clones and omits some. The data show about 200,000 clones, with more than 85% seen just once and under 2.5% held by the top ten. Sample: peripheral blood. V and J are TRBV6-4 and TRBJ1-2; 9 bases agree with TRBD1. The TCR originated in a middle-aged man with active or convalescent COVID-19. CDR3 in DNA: TGTGCCAGCAGGGGAGGGACAGGGTCAAGCTACACCTTC. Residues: CASRGGTGSSYTF.